A selection of T cell receptor beta chains follows, all from one sample in a study of vaccination effects on CD4 cells after COVID-19. Their specific antigens are unknown. The protocol was immunoSEQ multiplex PCR, while the TCRdb copy is restricted to in-frame clones and leaves out a portion. The repertoire has about 70,000 clones, 73% of them found once; the top ten carry around 4.6%. Sequenced material: CD4+ T cells from PBMCs cultured with HIV peptides, taken before COVID-19 vaccination. Every receptor here comes from a human donor who had a prior SARS-CoV-2 infection. Both conserved end residues are part of each CDR3. A D gene is named only where the DNA matches it firmly. Size is omitted from some rows. Given values are once, few, many or a class for expanded clones.

clone_size cdr3_length d_call j_call v_call cdr3_aa cdr3_nt
once 17 TRBD1 TRBJ2-3 TRBV5-1 CASSSGQGSGAADTQYF TGCGCCAGCAGCTCCGGACAGGGCTCAGGGGCGGCAGATACGCAGTATTTT
- 13 - TRBJ2-2 TRBV12-3/TRBV12-4 CASSLAGVGELFF TGTGCCAGCAGTTTAGCGGGAGTTGGGGAGCTGTTTTTT
- 16 TRBD2 TRBJ2-7 TRBV5-5 CASSLSVTSGRDEQYF TGTGCCAGCAGCTTGTCTGTAACTAGCGGGAGGGACGAGCAGTACTTC
- 14 - TRBJ1-1 TRBV7-2 CASSLVGMNTEAFF TGTGCCAGCAGCTTAGTGGGGATGAACACTGAAGCTTTCTTT
- 14 TRBD1 TRBJ1-5 TRBV2 CASQGTGYNQPQHF TGTGCCAGCCAGGGGACAGGATACAATCAGCCCCAGCATTTT
few 14 - TRBJ2-7 TRBV7-9 CASSLIGTASEQYF TGTGCCAGCAGCTTAATTGGGACTGCTAGCGAGCAGTACTTC
few 14 - TRBJ2-3 TRBV11-1 CASSPFRSTDTQYF TGTGCCAGCAGCCCCTTTAGGAGCACAGATACGCAGTATTTT
once 13 - TRBJ2-1 TRBV7-2 CASSPRPGQEQFF TGTGCCAGCAGCCCTCGCCCCGGACAGGAGCAGTTCTTC
few 11 - TRBJ2-5 TRBV6-5 CASSYSMAQYF TGTGCCAGCAGTTACTCGATGGCCCAGTACTTC
- 14 TRBD1 TRBJ1-1 TRBV19 CASSWGQGNTEAFF TGTGCCAGTAGTTGGGGACAGGGGAACACTGAAGCTTTCTTT
- 15 - TRBJ2-3 TRBV19 CASSTKLVLTDTQYF TGTGCCAGTAGTACCAAACTAGTCCTCACAGATACGCAGTATTTT
once 13 - TRBJ1-2 TRBV7-2 CASSSGLGYGYTF TGTGCCAGCAGCTCGGGACTGGGCTATGGCTACACCTTC
few 13 - TRBJ2-1 TRBV7-2 CASSLAVYNEQFF TGTGCCAGCAGCTTAGCGGTGTACAATGAGCAGTTCTTC
- 11 - TRBJ2-3 TRBV6-5 CASRTYGALYF TGTGCCAGCAGAACCTACGGTGCGTTGTATTTT
once 19 TRBD1 TRBJ1-4 TRBV5-3 CARSPDRDRGRGMNEKLFF TGTGCCAGAAGCCCGGACCGGGACAGGGGGCGCGGGATGAATGAAAAACTGTTTTTT
- 18 TRBD1 TRBJ2-3 TRBV5-4 CASSTPRQGRGHTDTQYF TGTGCCAGCAGCACGCCGAGACAGGGTCGAGGCCACACAGATACGCAGTATTTT
once 16 - TRBJ1-4 TRBV5-6 CASSPRPGSHNEKLFF TGTGCCAGCAGCCCGCGCCCGGGCAGCCATAATGAAAAACTGTTTTTT
- 14 - TRBJ2-1 TRBV7-9 CASSLRDGYNEQFF TGTGCCAGCAGCCTCCGGGACGGCTACAATGAGCAGTTCTTC
- 15 TRBD1 TRBJ1-1 TRBV6-6 CASSYDVTGGTEAFF TGTGCCAGCAGTTACGATGTGACAGGGGGCACTGAAGCTTTCTTT
- 14 - TRBJ2-3 TRBV20-1 CSASGSLSTDTQYF TGCAGTGCTAGTGGTAGCCTTAGCACAGATACGCAGTATTTT
- 15 TRBD1 TRBJ2-7 TRBV9 CASSPHGQAHYEQYF TGTGCCAGCAGCCCCCACGGACAGGCTCACTACGAGCAGTACTTC
- 17 TRBD2 TRBJ2-1 TRBV7-9 CASSWFGASGIYNEQFF TGTGCCAGCAGCTGGTTCGGGGCTAGCGGGATTTACAATGAGCAGTTCTTC
- 15 - TRBJ2-1 TRBV7-3 CASSLGLGQYNEQFF TGTGCCAGCAGCTTAGGCTTAGGACAATACAATGAGCAGTTCTTC
- 11 - TRBJ2-3 TRBV20-1 CSASSGDTQYF TGCAGTGCTAGCAGCGGAGATACGCAGTATTTT
- 15 - TRBJ2-7 TRBV3-1/TRBV3-2 CASSQELGESYEQYF TGTGCCAGCAGCCAAGAGCTGGGGGAGTCCTACGAGCAGTACTTC
once 14 - TRBJ2-4 TRBV11-3 CASSPSPAKNIQYF TGTGCCAGCAGCCCGAGCCCAGCCAAAAACATTCAGTACTTC
- 13 TRBD1 TRBJ1-6 TRBV2 CASSGQGSSPLHF TGTGCCAGCTCGGGACAGGGAAGTTCACCCCTCCACTTT
- 13 - TRBJ1-5 TRBV11-2 CASTPWEGGPQHF TGTGCCAGCACCCCCTGGGAGGGCGGGCCCCAGCATTTT
many 13 - TRBJ1-5 TRBV19 CASSVDRNQPQHF TGTGCCAGTAGTGTAGACCGCAATCAGCCCCAGCATTTT
- 13 - TRBJ2-3 TRBV24-1 CATSEPVTDTQYF TGTGCCACCAGTGAGCCAGTGACAGATACGCAGTATTTT
- 12 - TRBJ1-4 TRBV12-5 CASGWYREKLFF TGTGCTAGTGGTTGGTACAGGGAAAAACTGTTTTTT
- 17 TRBD1 TRBJ2-5 TRBV4-2 CASSQGRTGGKEETQYF TGTGCCAGCAGCCAAGGTAGGACAGGAGGAAAAGAAGAGACCCAGTACTTC
few 15 TRBD1 TRBJ2-7 TRBV3-1/TRBV3-2 CASSQFDRGYYEQYF TGTGCCAGCAGCCAGTTTGACAGGGGGTACTACGAGCAGTACTTC
- 15 - TRBJ1-1 TRBV7-7 CASSLVRTADTEAFF TGTGCTAGCAGCTTAGTCAGGACAGCAGACACTGAAGCTTTCTTT
- 14 TRBD1 TRBJ1-6 TRBV2 CASTRDRANSPLHF TGTGCCAGCACCCGGGACAGGGCTAATTCACCCCTCCACTTT
few 15 - TRBJ2-5 TRBV5-6 CASSLGMRDLGTQYF TGTGCCAGCAGCTTGGGCATGCGGGACCTTGGGACCCAGTACTTC
- 14 - TRBJ1-1 TRBV5-1 CASSLGQPNTEAFF TGCGCCAGCAGCTTGGGACAGCCGAACACTGAAGCTTTCTTT
- 16 TRBD2 TRBJ2-5 TRBV19 CASNVEASGIQETQYF TGTGCCAGTAATGTGGAGGCTAGCGGGATCCAAGAGACCCAGTACTTC
- 14 TRBD2 TRBJ2-7 TRBV11-1 CASSLGTRIYEQYF TGTGCCAGCAGCTTAGGGACTAGAATCTACGAGCAGTACTTC
- 15 - TRBJ2-7 TRBV12-5 CASGLVVKPSYEQYF TGTGCTAGTGGTTTGGTAGTTAAGCCTTCCTACGAGCAGTACTTC
few 15 TRBD1 TRBJ1-4 TRBV5-1 CASSPHRGTNEKLFF TGCGCCAGCAGCCCCCACAGGGGGACTAATGAAAAACTGTTTTTT
few 14 - TRBJ2-7 TRBV7-8 CASSDRQGGYEQYF TGTGCCAGCAGCGATAGACAGGGAGGCTACGAGCAGTACTTC
- 16 - TRBJ1-2 TRBV7-9 CASSLEAARGGYGYTF TGTGCCAGCAGCTTAGAGGCTGCCCGCGGGGGGTATGGCTACACCTTC
- 15 - TRBJ2-7 TRBV9 CASSVGWGRGGEQYF TGTGCCAGCAGCGTAGGTTGGGGCAGGGGAGGAGAGCAGTACTTC
- 15 - TRBJ2-5 TRBV6-5 CASLRRPGSQETQYF TGTGCCAGTCTGCGGCGACCGGGGAGCCAAGAGACCCAGTACTTC
- 13 - TRBJ2-5 TRBV18 CASSPGYQETQYF TGTGCCAGCTCACCAGGGTACCAAGAGACCCAGTACTTC
few 13 TRBD2 TRBJ2-5 TRBV10-3 CATLDSGGETQYF TGTGCCACCCTGGACTCCGGGGGGGAGACCCAGTACTTC
- 15 - TRBJ1-6 TRBV6-5 CASSYSGVGNSPLHF TGTGCCAGCAGTTACTCGGGGGTGGGTAATTCACCCCTCCACTTT
- 14 - TRBJ1-1 TRBV2 CASVLTGGYTEAFF TGTGCCAGCGTCTTGACAGGAGGTTACACTGAAGCTTTCTTT